This T cell receptor (beta chain) was observed in a study of T cells in Graves' hyperthyroidism and ophthalmopathy. RNA transcripts provided the source from which TCR beta CDR3 regions were amplified. The TCR CDR3 first-round RT-PCR relied on the HTBI primer set. TCRdb re-called the multiplex PCR reads with MiXCR, one entry per CDR3 protein. The sample holds 350,000 to 450,000 distinct CDR3 sequences, 14% seen once. The CDR3 contains 15 residues. Germline CDR1 reads DFQATT; CDR2 reads SNEGSKA (reference sequence). V lost 1 base to trimming and J lost 6 bases, with 16 bases between them. The chain has TRBV20-1 and TRBJ2-1; D assignment may be TRBD1 or TRBD2 (5 bases each). This clonotype was sampled from a woman aged 55-70 years with Graves' hyperthyroidism. What was sequenced was blood. In DNA form, the CDR3 reads TGCAGTGCTAGAGCAGCAGGGAGAGAGGGCAATGAGCAGTTCTTC. Its protein product is CSARAAGREGNEQFF.